These T cell receptor beta chains were read from a single sample in a study of cytomegalovirus exposure and HLA in healthy donors. Generated by immunoSEQ multiplex PCR, the TCRdb table keeps only in-frame clones and is missing some. The sample consists of some 28,000 clones, 62% of them appearing once. Input material: PBMCs. Receptors were obtained from a male donor in good health and CMV-seropositive. CDR3s include the opening cysteine and the closing phenylalanine or tryptophan. Each record gives: V gene, J gene, D gene, clone size, CDR3 protein, CDR3 DNA. The D gene is left open where the match is weak. Where a row states a size, it is once, few, many or the class of an expanded clone; other rows omit it.

TRBV30,TRBJ2-4,.,.,CAWSSDIQYF,TGTGCCTGGAGCAGCGACATTCAGTACTTC
TRBV30,TRBJ2-7,TRBD2,.,CAWSKGTSGRGVGSYEQYF,TGTGCCTGGAGTAAAGGGACTAGCGGGAGGGGAGTTGGATCCTACGAGCAGTACTTC
TRBV7-9,TRBJ1-1,.,.,CASSPTTHPAEAFF,TGTGCCAGCAGCCCGACAACACATCCCGCTGAAGCTTTCTTT
TRBV7-3,TRBJ1-2,.,.,CASSLGGLGGYTF,TGTGCCAGCAGCTTAGGCGGGCTGGGTGGCTACACCTTC
TRBV27,TRBJ2-1,TRBD2,.,CASTPTGLAYNEQFF,TGTGCCAGCACTCCAACTGGACTAGCCTACAATGAGCAGTTCTTC
TRBV27,TRBJ2-7,TRBD2,.,CASSLSLAEGSYEQYF,TGTGCCAGCAGTTTATCCCTAGCGGAGGGATCCTACGAGCAGTACTTC
TRBV30,TRBJ2-5,TRBD1,.,CAWSVIFGTEETQYF,TGTGCCTGGAGTGTAATCTTCGGGACAGAAGAGACCCAGTACTTC
TRBV2,TRBJ2-5,TRBD1,.,CASSRDRQQETQYF,TGTGCCAGCAGTCGGGACAGGCAACAAGAGACCCAGTACTTC
TRBV2,TRBJ1-2,.,once,CASRVSASGYGYTF,TGTGCCAGCAGGGTGTCGGCATCGGGTTATGGCTACACCTTC
TRBV6-4,TRBJ1-1,.,once,CASSPPLAGSTEAFF,TGTGCCAGCAGCCCTCCGCTCGCAGGCAGCACTGAAGCTTTCTTT
TRBV29-1,TRBJ1-1,.,.,CSVDWGDGTEAFF,TGCAGCGTTGACTGGGGGGATGGTACTGAAGCTTTCTTT
TRBV5-1,TRBJ2-6,TRBD1,.,CASSDRGGSGANVLTF,TGCGCCAGCAGTGACAGGGGAGGCTCTGGGGCCAACGTCCTGACTTTC
TRBV19,TRBJ1-1,TRBD1,.,CASSITGAMNTEAFF,TGTGCCAGTAGTATTACAGGGGCTATGAACACTGAAGCTTTCTTT
TRBV5-1,TRBJ1-4,.,.,CASSLSQGGEKLFF,TGCGCCAGCAGCTTGTCGCAAGGCGGTGAAAAACTGTTTTTT
TRBV28,TRBJ1-4,.,.,CASSRVFLQLFF,TGTGCCAGCAGTCGGGTCTTCTTGCAACTGTTTTTT
TRBV20-1,TRBJ2-7,.,.,CSASHHYEQYF,TGCAGTGCTAGTCATCATTACGAGCAGTACTTC
TRBV7-9,TRBJ2-5,TRBD2,few,CASSGQTSGRGETQYF,TGTGCCAGCAGCGGCCAGACTAGCGGGAGAGGCGAGACCCAGTACTTC
TRBV6-5,TRBJ2-1,.,few,CASRRDSGDYNEQFF,TGTGCCAGCAGGAGAGATAGCGGAGACTACAATGAGCAGTTCTTC
TRBV6-6,TRBJ2-3,.,.,CASSYGAASDTQYF,TGTGCCAGCAGTTACGGGGCGGCCTCAGATACGCAGTATTTT
TRBV6-5,TRBJ1-1,TRBD1,.,CASTIDRVSTEAFF,TGTGCCAGCACCATTGACAGGGTGAGCACTGAAGCTTTCTTT
TRBV23-1,TRBJ2-2,TRBD1,.,CATSSRDRGFGELFF,TGCGCCACCTCCTCCCGGGACAGGGGGTTTGGGGAGCTGTTTTTT
TRBV5-1,TRBJ1-2,.,.,CASSFGDTNYGYTF,TGCGCCAGCAGCTTCGGAGATACTAACTATGGCTACACCTTC
TRBV28,TRBJ1-3,.,.,CASSSRPSSGNTIYF,TGTGCCAGCAGTTCTAGGCCTAGCTCTGGAAACACCATATATTTT
TRBV4-1,TRBJ2-7,.,.,CASSQALAGADDEQYF,TGCGCCAGCAGCCAAGCATTGGCAGGGGCTGACGACGAGCAGTACTTC
TRBV7-9,TRBJ1-4,TRBD1,.,CASSLSRGNEKLFF,TGTGCCAGCAGCCTAAGCAGGGGGAACGAAAAACTGTTTTTT
TRBV28,TRBJ2-7,.,few,CASSLRGSSSYEQYF,TGTGCCAGCAGTTTACGGGGATCATCTTCCTACGAGCAGTACTTC
TRBV6-1,TRBJ2-1,.,.,CASRGRQYNEQFF,TGTGCCAGCCGAGGGCGGCAGTACAATGAGCAGTTCTTC
TRBV11-2,TRBJ1-2,.,few,CASSPAGNLYGYTF,TGTGCCAGCAGCCCTGCAGGGAACCTCTATGGCTACACCTTC
TRBV7-8,TRBJ1-6,TRBD1,once,CASSTLSGTANSPLHF,TGTGCCAGCAGCACATTGTCCGGGACAGCCAATTCACCCCTCCACTTT
TRBV5-6,TRBJ2-2,TRBD1,.,CASSWAGGIGTGELFF,TGTGCCAGCAGCTGGGCAGGGGGAATAGGAACCGGGGAGCTGTTTTTT
TRBV4-2,TRBJ2-3,TRBD2,.,CASSQERTSGGTDTQYF,TGTGCCAGCAGCCAAGAACGGACTAGCGGAGGCACAGATACGCAGTATTTT
TRBV12-5,TRBJ1-1,.,few,CASGLWGGLDGNMMNTEAFF,TGTGCTAGTGGTTTGTGGGGGGGATTGGACGGTAACATGATGAACACTGAAGCTTTCTTT
TRBV11-2,TRBJ2-3,.,.,CASSLDWATDTQYF,TGTGCCAGCAGCTTAGATTGGGCTACAGATACGCAGTATTTT
TRBV6-1,TRBJ2-1,TRBD1,few,CASSAADGDRGHNEQFF,TGTGCCAGCAGTGCGGCCGACGGCGACAGGGGCCACAATGAGCAGTTCTTC
TRBV7-9,TRBJ1-1,.,.,CASSLRSAGTEAFF,TGTGCCAGCAGCTTAAGGTCAGCGGGTACTGAAGCTTTCTTT
TRBV6-1,TRBJ1-1,.,many,CASSEASGSFEAFF,TGTGCCAGCAGTGAAGCATCGGGAAGCTTTGAAGCTTTCTTT
TRBV5-6,TRBJ2-7,.,.,CASSSYGGRDSYEQYF,TGTGCCAGCAGCTCGTATGGGGGCAGGGATTCCTACGAGCAGTACTTC
TRBV5-1,TRBJ1-2,TRBD1,once,CASSLGQGEGYTF,TGCGCCAGCAGCTTGGGACAGGGAGAGGGCTACACCTTC
TRBV5-6,TRBJ1-2,TRBD1,.,CASSGGQGIYGYTF,TGTGCCAGCAGCGGCGGACAGGGTATCTATGGCTACACCTTC
TRBV5-1,TRBJ2-7,.,.,CASSQGSYEQYF,TGCGCCAGCAGCCAGGGCTCCTACGAGCAGTACTTC
TRBV7-9,TRBJ2-3,TRBD2,.,CASSSPRTSGSRTDTQYF,TGTGCCAGCAGCTCCCCGAGGACTAGCGGGAGCAGGACAGATACGCAGTATTTT
TRBV14,TRBJ2-5,TRBD2,.,CASSRSWTSGGETQYF,TGTGCCAGCAGCCGAAGCTGGACTAGCGGAGGAGAGACCCAGTACTTC
TRBV7-9,TRBJ2-1,TRBD2,.,CASSPSGLGHEQFF,TGTGCCAGCAGCCCCTCCGGACTAGGGCATGAGCAGTTCTTC
TRBV13,TRBJ2-1,TRBD2,.,CASSLLASGRKSEQFF,TGTGCCAGCAGCTTATTGGCTAGCGGGAGAAAAAGTGAGCAGTTCTTC
TRBV10-3,TRBJ2-3,TRBD2,.,CAISEAGGAADTQYF,TGTGCCATCAGTGAGGCCGGGGGGGCCGCAGATACGCAGTATTTT
TRBV20-1,TRBJ2-1,.,.,CSAPGVNEQFF,TGCAGTGCTCCAGGCGTGAATGAGCAGTTCTTC
TRBV7-9,TRBJ2-7,.,.,CASSFQGFEQYF,TGTGCCAGCAGCTTTCAGGGGTTTGAGCAGTACTTC
TRBV18,TRBJ1-2,.,.,CASSPPVGTGGTEANYGYTF,TGTGCCAGCTCACCACCGGTCGGTACTGGAGGGACCGAAGCTAACTATGGCTACACCTTC
TRBV5-1,TRBJ1-3,TRBD1,.,CASSSGQARGNTIYF,TGCGCCAGCAGCTCTGGACAGGCAAGGGGAAACACCATATATTTT
TRBV27,TRBJ1-2,.,.,CASSLSARVPSSYGYTF,TGTGCCAGCAGTTTATCGGCCAGGGTTCCCTCTAGCTATGGCTACACCTTC